This T cell receptor (beta chain) was recorded in a study of T cell clones after liver transplantation. About the research overall: A pre-transplant mixed lymphocyte reaction with TCRbeta sequencing defined graft-donor-reactive clones followed in post-transplant blood.

Sorting of unstimulated PBMCs yielded separate CD3+CD4+ and CD3+CD8+ fractions. Germline assignment: CDR1 SGHDN and CDR2 FVKESK. The CDR3 has 13 residues. V was cut by 7 bases and J by 15 bases, with 22 bases left in between. For this clone: The antigen is unknown.

Data came from immunoSEQ multiplex PCR; TCRdb stores just in-frame clones and leaves some out. The sample holds about 75,000 clones; less than 90% are singletons and the top ten take under 2.5%. Study-wide findings and caveats: Graft donor-reactive T cells may have migrated into the graft rather than being deleted. In two subjects, few donor cells limited the measurable donor-reactive repertoire.

This receptor was identified in a human patient who received a liver transplant. Some T cells may be graft donor cells. The chain carries TRBV14 and TRBJ2-1; the D gene could be TRBD1 or TRBD2 (5 bases each). The source material was CD4+ T cells from blood, sampled roughly 50 months after liver transplant. Here the CDR3 reads CASIPRGLPPRFF. The CDR3 DNA reads as TGTGCCAGCATCCCCCGGGGCCTACCTCCCCGGTTCTTC.